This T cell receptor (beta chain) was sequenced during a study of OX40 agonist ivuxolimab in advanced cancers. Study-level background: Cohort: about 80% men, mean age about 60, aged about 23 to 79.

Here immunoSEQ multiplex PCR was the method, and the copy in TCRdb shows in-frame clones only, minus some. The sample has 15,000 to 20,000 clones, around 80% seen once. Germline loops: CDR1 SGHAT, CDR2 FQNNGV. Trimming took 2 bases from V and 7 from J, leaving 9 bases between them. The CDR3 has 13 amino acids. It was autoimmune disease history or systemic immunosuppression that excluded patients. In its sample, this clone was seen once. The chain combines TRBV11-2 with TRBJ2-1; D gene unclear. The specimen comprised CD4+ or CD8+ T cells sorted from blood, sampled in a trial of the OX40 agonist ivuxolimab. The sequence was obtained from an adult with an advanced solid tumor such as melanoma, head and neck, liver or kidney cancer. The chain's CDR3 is CASSLSVGNEQFF. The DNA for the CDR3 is TGTGCCAGCAGCTTAAGCGTGGGGAATGAGCAGTTCTTC.